Listed here are 21 T cell receptor beta chains from one sample, sequenced in a study of a mutant IDH1 vaccine in newly diagnosed glioma. As to time point: baseline, week 1 (first vaccination visit). The treatment here: pre-vaccination baseline after standard-of-care therapy. The table came from immunoSEQ multiplex PCR; TCRdb's copy has only in-frame clones and leaves some out. Of roughly 86,000 clones in the sample, 80% were seen once. The material sequenced was PBMCs, taken from a glioma patient treated with radiotherapy, temozolomide or both. These receptors all come from a man aged 35-49 years with glioma.

The V and J genes are TRBV5-6 and TRBJ2-7; maybe TRBD2 (5 bases). The germline CDR1 and CDR2 sequences are SGHDT and YYEEEE. This CDR3 has 14 amino acids. V dropped 0 bases and J dropped 3 bases, with 10 bases sitting between them. The CDR3 bases are TGTGCCAGCAGCTTGGCTAGCAGCCTCTACGAGCAGTACTTC. This translates into CASSLASSLYEQYF.

This chain connects TRBV29-1 to TRBJ1-5; no reliable D call. This CDR3 contains 12 residues. Trimming left V 4 bases short and J 4 bases short, with 8 bases between. Germline lookup yields CDR1 SQVTM and CDR2 ANQGSEA. The chain's CDR3 is CSVALANQPQHF. The CDR3 region has the DNA TGCAGCGTTGCCCTGGCTAATCAGCCCCAGCATTTT.

The chain recombines TRBV13 with TRBJ1-2; no reliable D call. Germline V CDR1 and CDR2: PRHDT, FYEKMQ (reference sequence). V was pared by 4 bases and J by 0 bases, with 18 bases between. The CDR3 loop spans 17 amino acids. The CDR3, as DNA: TGTGCCAGCAGCTCTATGAGGTGGGCCGGATCTAACTATGGCTACACCTTC. As protein: CASSSMRWAGSNYGYTF. Filled out from reference TRBV13 and TRBJ1-2, the complete variable domain reads AAGVIQSPRHLIKEKRETATLKCYPIPRHDTVYWYQQGPGQDPQFLISFYEKMQSDKGSIPDRFSAQQFSDYHSELNMSSLELGDSALYFCASSSMRWAGSNYGYTFGSGTRLTVV.

The chain recombines TRBV5-1 with TRBJ2-7, with TRBD1 as a possible D gene (5 bases). Trimming shortened V by 2 bases and J by 2 bases, and 11 bases separated the two germline ends. From germline, CDR1 is SGHRS and CDR2 YFSETQ. This CDR3 contains 14 residues. CDR3 in amino acids: CASSFWQGTYEQYF. The CDR3 nucleotides are TGCGCCAGCAGCTTTTGGCAGGGTACCTACGAGCAGTACTTC.

In DNA form, the CDR3 reads TGTGCCAGCAGCCTCCTGACAGGGGGCACGGAGACCCAGTACTTC. Translating gives CASSLLTGGTETQYF. The rearrangement links TRBV14 to TRBJ2-5; 10 positions agree with TRBD1. Trimming at V came to 4 bases and at J to 5 bases, leaving 7 bases not matched to a gene. Germline V lookup: CDR1 SGHDN, CDR2 FVKESK. CDR3 length: 15 amino acids.

Points on this clone: Other DNA sequences in the sample encode the same CDR3. V is TRBV4-1 and J is TRBJ2-7, with D maybe TRBD2 (6 bases). Trimming shortened V by 3 bases and J by 0 bases, and 6 bases separated the two germline ends. The CDR3 runs 13 residues. Germline CDR1 is MGHRA and CDR2 is YSYEKL. The CDR3 bases are TGCGCCAGCAGCCAGGGGGGCTCCTACGAGCAGTACTTC. This codes for CASSQGGSYEQYF.

The CDR3 sequence is CSALAPGGPDNEQFF. The CDR3, as DNA: TGCAGCGCCCTGGCTCCGGGAGGGCCGGACAATGAGCAGTTCTTC. The V call is TRBV29-1, the J call TRBJ2-1; 8 nucleotides line up with TRBD2. The junction had 13 bases not matched to a gene; V was cut back by 7 bases and J by 5 bases. Germline-derived CDR1 and CDR2 are SQVTM and ANQGSEA. CDR3 length: 15 amino acids.

The chain recombines TRBV2 with TRBJ2-3; D is perhaps TRBD2 (5 bases). V gave up 0 bases and J gave up 6 bases, with 10 bases separating them. CDR1 is SNHLY and CDR2 is FYNNEI in the germline V gene. The CDR3 covers 14 residues. CDR3 coding DNA: TGTGCCAGCAGTGAAGCGTTTCCGGGGGATACGCAGTATTTT. Protein: CASSEAFPGDTQYF.

This chain connects TRBV7-2 to TRBJ2-7; TRBD1 agrees at 7 bases. V lost 3 bases, J lost 9 bases, and 14 bases stayed unmatched. CDR3 size: 15 residues. Germline V lookup: CDR1 SGHTA, CDR2 FQGNSA. The DNA of the CDR3 is TGTGCCAGCAGCTTGGGAATGGGACAGCCTACGACGCAGTACTTC. Its translation: CASSLGMGQPTTQYF.

The chain joins TRBV5-6 to TRBJ1-2, with 8 positions matching TRBD1. The CDR3 totals 18 residues. CDR1 is SGHDT and CDR2 is YYEEEE in the germline V gene. Trimming at V came to 4 bases and at J to 3 bases, leaving 17 bases not matched to a gene. In nucleotides, the CDR3 is TGTGCCAGCAGCCGGCCCCAAGACAGGGGCTCTATTCACTATGGCTACACCTTC. Its protein product is CASSRPQDRGSIHYGYTF.

The chain is built from TRBV30 and TRBJ1-2, with TRBD1 matching 8 bases. CDR3 length: 14 residues. Germline loops: CDR1 GTSNPN, CDR2 SVGIG (reference sequence). Germline trimming cut 4 bases from V and 4 bases from J; bases unmatched to any gene: 8. This CDR3 is CAWTPLTGGYGYTF. DNA of the CDR3: TGTGCCTGGACCCCTCTCACAGGGGGCTATGGCTACACCTTC.

This chain joins TRBV6-5 and TRBJ1-4; D is undetermined. The CDR3 length is 15 residues. V was trimmed by 0 bases and J by 13 bases, leaving 18 bases between them. Germline loops: CDR1 MNHEY, CDR2 SVGAGI. This CDR3 is CASSYSINLNQRLFF. The CDR3 region has the DNA TGTGCCAGCAGTTACTCAATCAACCTAAATCAAAGACTGTTTTTT.

The chain uses TRBV2 and TRBJ1-2, with a possible D match to TRBD1 (5 bases). The V gene's germline CDR1 is SNHLY and CDR2 FYNNEI. The V gene lost 6 bases and the J gene lost 2 bases, with 16 bases spanning the gap. There are 15 residues in the CDR3. The CDR3 nucleotides read TGTGCCAGCAGCCCGGGGCAGGGCTCAAACTATGGCTACACCTTC. Protein: CASSPGQGSNYGYTF. The full variable domain, rest sourced from reference TRBV2 and TRBJ1-2, is EPEVTQTPSHQVTQMGQEVILRCVPISNHLYFYWYRQILGQKVEFLVSFYNNEISEKSEIFDDQFSVERPDGSNFTLKIRSTKLEDSAMYFCASSPGQGSNYGYTFGSGTRLTVV.

The V gene is TRBV6-5, the J gene TRBJ1-4, with D possibly TRBD1 on 6 matching bases. Germline V gene sequence: CDR1 MNHEY, CDR2 SVGAGI. The CDR3 totals 14 residues. The V end lost 4 bases, the J end lost 8 bases, and 14 bases lay between the germline ends. The DNA of the CDR3 is TGTGCCAGCAGTTTGGGGACAAGAGGGGAAAAACTGTTTTTT. Encoded protein: CASSLGTRGEKLFF.

For the CDR3, the DNA is TGTGCCAGCAGCTGGTCGGGGCAGGGCGGCACTGAAGCTTTCTTT. Its translation: CASSWSGQGGTEAFF. J is TRBJ1-1 and V is TRBV5-5, with D maybe TRBD1 (5 bases). This CDR3 contains 15 residues. The V gene's germline CDR1 is SGHKS and CDR2 YYEKEE (reference sequence). The V gene lost 3 bases and the J gene lost 4 bases, with 16 bases spanning the gap. The full variable domain, in which reference TRBV5-5 and TRBJ1-1 provide the parts outside the CDR3, is DAGVTQSPTHLIKTRGQQVTLRCSPISGHKSVSWYQQVLGQGPQFIFQYYEKEERGRGNFPDRFSARQFPNYSSELNVNALLLGDSALYLCASSWSGQGGTEAFFGQGTRLTVV.

The V call is TRBV28, the J call TRBJ2-7, with TRBD1 matching 7 bases. This CDR3 spans 12 amino acids. Germline V gives CDR1 MDHEN, CDR2 SYDVKM. The V and J ends lost 6 bases and 3 bases, in that order; junction bases with no gene match: 2. The CDR3 spells CASSQGVYEQYF. CDR3 bases: TGTGCCAGCAGCCAGGGGGTCTACGAGCAGTACTTC. The full variable domain, its missing parts supplied by reference TRBV28 and TRBJ2-7, is DVKVTQSSRYLVKRTGEKVFLECVQDMDHENMFWYRQDPGLGLRLIYFSYDVKMKEKGDIPEGYSVSREKKERFSLILESASTNQTSMYLCASSQGVYEQYFGPGTRLTVT.

The rearrangement links TRBV27 to TRBJ2-1, with 8 bases matching TRBD2. There are 14 residues in the CDR3. The germline V gene encodes CDR1 MNHEY and CDR2 SMNVEV (reference sequence). The junction had 8 bases not matched to a gene; V was cut back by 7 bases and J by 6 bases. CDR3 in DNA: TGTGCCAGCAAGCTAGGCGGGGGGAGCAATGAGCAGTTCTTC. Translated: CASKLGGGSNEQFF.

The rearrangement links TRBV15 to TRBJ2-5; D is uncertain. Germline V lookup: CDR1 LNHNV, CDR2 YYDKDF (reference sequence). Trimming pared 0 bases from V and 2 bases from J, leaving 7 bases between. This CDR3 spans 14 amino acids. The CDR3 DNA follows: TGTGCCACCAGCAGAGATATGGATCAAGAGACCCAGTACTTC. Encoded protein: CATSRDMDQETQYF.

The genes are TRBV7-2 and TRBJ1-2; 8 bases are shared with TRBD1. V lost 5 bases to trimming and J lost 7 bases; unmatched junction nucleotides: 9. CDR3 size: 14 residues. Germline V gene lookup returns CDR1 SGHTA and CDR2 FQGNSA. The DNA for the CDR3 is TGTGCCAGCAGCCCTCGGACAGGGAGGGTTGGCTACACCTTC. Amino acid sequence: CASSPRTGRVGYTF.

This clone was detected a few times. The chain has TRBV28 and TRBJ1-1; no clear D. This CDR3 has 11 amino acids. CDR1 and CDR2 (germline): MDHEN, SYDVKM. Trimming cost V 7 bases and J 7 bases, with 10 bases left between them. The CDR3 DNA reads TGTGCCAGCATTCGGGTGGGTGAAGCTTTCTTT. Translating it yields CASIRVGEAFF.

This clone was counted a single time. The chain carries TRBV28 and TRBJ1-4; possible D gene TRBD1, 6 bases. Trimming left V 5 bases short and J 8 bases short, with 18 bases between. This CDR3 region has 15 residues. Germline CDR1 MDHEN, CDR2 SYDVKM. The CDR3 region is CASSPTDSLGEKLFF. The CDR3 bases are TGTGCCAGCAGTCCCACGGACAGCCTAGGGGAAAAACTGTTTTTT.